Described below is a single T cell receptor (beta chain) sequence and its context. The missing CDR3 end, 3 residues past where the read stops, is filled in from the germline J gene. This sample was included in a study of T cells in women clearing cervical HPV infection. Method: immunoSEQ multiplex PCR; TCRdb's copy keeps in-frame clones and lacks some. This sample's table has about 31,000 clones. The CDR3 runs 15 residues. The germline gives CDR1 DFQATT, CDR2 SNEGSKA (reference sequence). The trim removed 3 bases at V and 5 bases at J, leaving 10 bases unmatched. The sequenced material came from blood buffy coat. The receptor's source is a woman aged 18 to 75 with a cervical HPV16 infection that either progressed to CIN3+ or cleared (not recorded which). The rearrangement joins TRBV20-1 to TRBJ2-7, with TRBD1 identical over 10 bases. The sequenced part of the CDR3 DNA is TGCAGTGCTAGTGTTCTGGAGACAGGGGGCGACGAG. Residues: CSASVLETGGDE. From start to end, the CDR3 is CSASVLETGGDEQYF.